The clone carrying this TCR beta chain was observed at least ten times. Its target is unknown. This entry is derived from a study of post-analysis software for immune sequencing data. J gave up 6 bases and V 1 base, and 2 bases lay outside the gene matches. Per the germline V gene, CDR1 is LGHNA and CDR2 is YSLEER. The CDR3 is made up of 15 amino acids. General observations from the study: TRBV5-6, TRBV5-1 and TRBV20-1 belonged to a set of a few TRBV segments that were more frequent in patients than controls. Controls' normalized Chao1 diversity significantly exceeded that of multiple sclerosis patients.

Tagging with unique molecular identifiers was a feature of the TCR beta cDNA libraries. TCRdb re-analysed the PCR reads in MiXCR, keeping a single row per CDR3 protein. The sample records over 700,000 distinct CDR3 sequences, just under 30% being singletons. The clonotype was recovered from a girl aged 5-17 years with multiple sclerosis. This sequence joins TRBV4-3 and TRBJ2-1; 11 bases match TRBD2. The specimen sequenced was blood. The CDR3 loop is CASSQGSGRANEQFF. In DNA, the CDR3 is TGCGCCAGCAGCCAAGGTAGCGGGAGGGCCAATGAGCAGTTCTTC.